This T cell receptor (beta chain) was sequenced during a study of T cells after posttransplantation cyclophosphamide. Broader study findings: Later blood repertoires were often dominated by clones from the donor CD8+ memory compartment. Blood and skin or GI T cell repertoires showed limited TRB overlap.

Produced via immunoSEQ multiplex PCR; TCRdb's table is partial and in-frame only. This repertoire holds tens of thousands of clones, and none appear only once. This clone was seen at least ten times. The antigen is unknown. This CDR3 comprises 13 residues. CDR1 SNHLY and CDR2 FYNNEI come from the germline V gene. Trimming took 8 bases from V and 2 from J; bases not matched to a gene: 3. Peripheral blood was collected from the related graft donor on the marrow donation day. The source is a woman aged 55-75 years in good health, CMV-negative, and a related stem cell transplant donor. Sequences were obtained from PBMCs. V is TRBV2 and J is TRBJ2-1; 7 bases line up with TRBD1. The CDR3 loop is CASRDRAYNEQFF. The CDR3 DNA reads TGTGCCAGCCGGGACAGAGCCTACAATGAGCAGTTCTTC.